The source of this T cell receptor (beta chain) is a study of identical twins. Comments on this clonotype: What it recognizes is unknown.

Regarding the study as a whole: Beta out-of-frame sequences displayed a weaker excess of sharing between twins. Interpretation of the results relied on cross-sectional statistical analysis and not on following the same donors.

The V end lost 2 bases, the J end lost 0 bases, and 10 bases lay between the germline ends. The CDR3 totals 16 residues. Germline CDR1 is LNHNV and CDR2 is YYDKDF (reference sequence). Unique molecular identifiers were in the cDNA, with template-switch universal primer binding. TCRdb passed the 5' RACE reads through MiXCR, listing each CDR3 protein once. The table has under 900,000 distinct CDR3 sequences, more than 9% seen once. These records were also assigned to another study, of yellow fever vaccine responses in identical twins.

Specimen: PBMCs. This rearrangement joins TRBV15 to TRBJ2-2; D remains ambiguous. This TCR derives from a woman under 30 in good health. The CDR3 DNA reads TGTGCCACCAGCAGAAGCATCTTCACGAACACCGGGGAGCTGTTTTTT. Its protein product is CATSRSIFTNTGELFF.